This passage covers 14 T cell receptor beta chains from one sample sequenced in a study of regulatory T cells in long-lasting Graves disease (dated by TCRdb to about 2021). What this sample's time point label stands for: newly diagnosed GD, antithyroid drugs for less than 3 months. For both TCR sequencing and RNA sequencing, RNA was extracted from PBMCs in TRIzol. Library construction relied on multiplex PCR. The sequencer was an Illumina HiSeq 4000. To build TCR beta libraries, CDR3 regions were amplified by Arm-PCR using iRepertoire HTBI primers. Clones were called with MiXCR by TCRdb after fastp trimmed the public reads at Q25, and only in-frame beta chains were retained. For every CDR3 protein sequence, its rows merge into one entry that carries the most common genes and DNA. The sample table shows roughly 350,000 distinct CDR3 sequences, and 15% to 20% are seen once. 30% of the sample belongs to the ten largest clones.

These same records also appear under a second study, on T cells in Graves' hyperthyroidism and ophthalmopathy.

Sequenced here: peripheral blood mononuclear cells (PBMCs), sampled at new diagnosis, from a patient treated with antithyroid drugs. The receptors here all came from a man aged 35 to 55 with Graves disease. Donor details come from another sample of the same person, matched by shared clones.

This clonotype was observed many times. V gene TRBV2 combines with J gene TRBJ1-1; D may be TRBD1 (5 bases). This CDR3 region has 14 residues. Germline V gives CDR1 SNHLY, CDR2 FYNNEI. V was clipped by 2 bases and J by 3 bases, with 10 bases between them. This chain's CDR3 is CASSEWPGHTEAFF. As DNA, the CDR3 is TGTGCCAGCAGTGAATGGCCAGGGCACACTGAAGCTTTCTTT.

The rearrangement links TRBV13 to TRBJ1-1, with a weak D call TRBD1 (5 bases). CDR1 PRHDT and CDR2 FYEKMQ come from the germline V gene (reference sequence). This CDR3 has 15 amino acids. V shed 0 bases and J shed 0 bases, with 8 bases lying between them. Here the CDR3 DNA reads TGTGCCAGCAGCTTAGGGTCGGGACTGAACACTGAAGCTTTCTTT. Amino acids: CASSLGSGLNTEAFF. The entire variable domain, with the rest obtained from reference TRBV13 and TRBJ1-1, is as follows: AAGVIQSPRHLIKEKRETATLKCYPIPRHDTVYWYQQGPGQDPQFLISFYEKMQSDKGSIPDRFSAQQFSDYHSELNMSSLELGDSALYFCASSLGSGLNTEAFFGQGTRLTVV.

This clonotype was observed a few times. The chain recombines TRBV30 with TRBJ1-1; 7 bases align to TRBD1. Germline loops: CDR1 GTSNPN, CDR2 SVGIG (reference sequence). The J segment lost 4 bases and the V segment lost 4 bases, leaving 18 bases of the junction unmatched. The CDR3 is made up of 17 amino acids. The CDR3 sequence: CAWKLRGGGGMFTEAFF. The CDR3 DNA reads TGTGCCTGGAAATTAAGAGGGGGCGGAGGCATGTTCACTGAAGCTTTCTTT.

This clonotype has at least ten counts. V and J are TRBV6-1 and TRBJ2-7; either TRBD1 or TRBD2 may supply D (5 bases each). CDR1 is MNHNS and CDR2 is SASEGT in the germline V gene. Trimming cost V 5 bases and J 2 bases, with 13 bases left between them. This CDR3 is 14 amino acids long. CDR3 in DNA: TGTGCCAGCAGTAGCTCCTGGGGGACCTACGAGCAGTACTTC. Protein sequence: CASSSSWGTYEQYF.

This clonotype has ten or more counts. The chain carries TRBV5-1 and TRBJ2-5; D is unresolved. Germline V gene sequence: CDR1 SGHRS, CDR2 YFSETQ. Trimming took off 2 bases at V and 0 bases at J, with 5 bases between the two ends. This CDR3 has 13 residues. This CDR3 is CASSFGYQETQYF. The DNA for the CDR3 is TGCGCCAGCAGCTTCGGCTACCAAGAGACCCAGTACTTC.

The table lists this clonotype with a few counts. The chain recombines TRBV7-2 with TRBJ1-6; D is ambiguous. This CDR3 region has 13 residues. CDR1 and CDR2 (germline): SGHTA, FQGNSA. V lost 0 bases and J lost 9, with 6 bases in between. CDR3 region: CASSLASPSPLHF. CDR3 DNA: TGTGCCAGCAGCTTAGCGTCCCCTTCACCCCTCCACTTT.

At least ten counts were recorded for this clonotype. The chain employs TRBV30 and TRBJ2-6, with a tentative D call TRBD1 (6 bases). V dropped 0 bases and J dropped 2 bases, with 11 bases sitting between them. The CDR3 has 16 amino acids. CDR1 GTSNPN and CDR2 SVGIG come from the germline V gene (reference sequence). CDR3 sequence reads: CAWSVGAGAGANVLTF. CDR3 bases: TGTGCCTGGAGTGTAGGGGCAGGGGCTGGGGCCAACGTCCTGACTTTC.

This sequence joins TRBV12-3 or TRBV12-4 and TRBJ1-5; the match to TRBD1 covers 9 bases. The V segment lost 0 bases and the J segment 3 bases; nucleotides outside the gene matches: 6. The CDR3 has 17 residues. The CDR3 bases are TGTGCCAGCAGTTTAGCGCGGGGGACAGGGAACAATCAGCCCCAGCATTTT. This encodes CASSLARGTGNNQPQHF.

The chain links TRBV6-1 to TRBJ2-6; D uncertain. In germline, CDR1 is MNHNS, CDR2 SASEGT. V was trimmed by 4 bases and J by 4 bases, leaving 5 bases between them. This CDR3 comprises 13 residues. The CDR3 sequence is CASSVGGANVLTF. Here the CDR3 DNA reads TGTGCCAGCAGTGTAGGGGGGGCCAACGTCCTGACTTTC.

This clonotype appeared many times. The V and J genes are TRBV7-2 and TRBJ2-3; 14 bases fit TRBD2. Trimming removed 3 bases from V and 2 bases from J; junction bases left unmatched: 1. The V gene's germline CDR1 is SGHTA and CDR2 FQGNSA. This CDR3 has 16 amino acids. The CDR3 sequence: CASSLTSGGVTDTQYF. In nucleotides, the CDR3 is TGTGCCAGCAGCTTGACTAGCGGGGGGGTCACAGATACGCAGTATTTT.

This clonotype was seen ten or more times. The genes are TRBV14 and TRBJ2-5; D is possibly TRBD2 (5 bases). Germline loops: CDR1 SGHDN, CDR2 FVKESK. This CDR3 region has 13 residues. V was cut by 5 bases and J by 4 bases, with 11 bases left in between. The CDR3 coding sequence is TGTGCCAGCAGCTCGGTAGGAGGAGAGACCCAGTACTTC. Its translation is CASSSVGGETQYF.

This clonotype was recorded many times. This sequence joins TRBV27 and TRBJ1-6, with unresolved D. Germline V lookup: CDR1 MNHEY, CDR2 SMNVEV (reference sequence). Deletions cut 1 base from V and 2 bases from J, with 15 bases between. This CDR3 has 18 residues. The CDR3 DNA follows: TGTGCCAGCAGTTTATTCCCAATCGCGGGGACCTATAATTCACCCCTCCACTTT. It yields the protein CASSLFPIAGTYNSPLHF.

Notes on this clonotype: This likely reflects a read error, since a far larger clone is one base away. The V gene is TRBV2, the J gene TRBJ2-5; 9 bases map to TRBD1. This CDR3 is built from 17 residues. Germline CDR1 and CDR2: SNHLY and FYNNEI. The CDR3 bases are TGTGCCAGCAGTATTGGTGGAGGACAGGGGTACTACAATGAGCTGTTCTTC. Its protein is CASSIGGGQGYYNELFF.

This clonotype was seen many times. The chain carries TRBV24-1 and TRBJ2-1, with TRBD1 matching over 10 bases. The CDR3 has 16 residues. V was pared by 5 bases and J by 3 bases, with 6 bases of the junction left unmatched. Germline V lookup: CDR1 KGHDR, CDR2 SFDVKD. The CDR3 nucleotides are TGTGCCACCAGTGCCCTAGGACAGGGGGACTACAATGAGCAGTTCTTC. As protein: CATSALGQGDYNEQFF.